The T cell receptor beta chain under discussion was sequenced for a study of beta chain features in type 1 diabetes. Study results and caveats: Among all four CD4+ subsets, Type 1 diabetes patients had TCRB CDR3s that were moderately but significantly shorter. More deletions and fewer insertions at VDJ junctions were found in patients with type 1 diabetes. These data did not resolve whether HLA type affects TCRB rearrangement. Naive, central memory and Treg TCRB repertoires appeared more alike in patients than in healthy donors.

Expressed TCRB transcripts were sequenced after all isolated RNA was converted to cDNA. Here immunoSEQ multiplex PCR was the method, and the copy in TCRdb shows in-frame clones only, minus some. The sample contains approximately 170,000 clones, under 9.5% of which appear only once. This CDR3 has 13 amino acids. V was cut by 2 bases and J by 0 bases, with 4 bases left in between. Germline V gene data show CDR1 as SSHAT and CDR2 as FNYEAQ (reference sequence). Regarding this clone: Its antigen remains unknown.

This TCR was sampled from a man aged 18 to 29 with type 1 diabetes. The specimen sequenced was central memory CD4+ T cells from blood. The chain joins TRBV7-7 to TRBJ1-1; D gene ambiguous. The CDR3 nucleotides are TGTGCCAGCAGCTTATCTATGAACACTGAAGCTTTCTTT. Translation gives CASSLSMNTEAFF. The variable domain in full, completed from reference TRBV7-7 and TRBJ1-1, reads GAGVSQSPRYKVTKRGQDVTLRCDPISSHATLYWYQQALGQGPEFLTYFNYEAQPDKSGLPSDRFSAERPEGSISTLTIQRTEQRDSAMYRCASSLSMNTEAFFGQGTRLTVV.